This TCR beta chain was recovered during a study of blood T cells in healthy people across ages. Background on the study: Template switching picked up about one barcoded beta molecule for each two T cells.

A minimum of 6 million PBMCs was isolated per sample. A J-beta primer mix and a sample-barcoded 5' primer were used in a second PCR of about 7 to 11 cycles. TCRdb fed the 5' RACE reads into MiXCR, producing one record per CDR3 protein. The top ten clones hold over 2% of a sample with roughly 1,800,000 distinct CDR3 sequences, just under 50% of them seen once. General study points: Possibly confounding the expanded clonotype changes was the fact that donor CMV status was unknown. Estimated diversity, derived from one million T cells, was regarded as an underestimate.

This clonotype was detected many times. The antigen is unknown. CDR1 and CDR2 from the germline V gene are SQVTM and ANQGSEA. Trimming pared 4 bases from V and 8 bases from J, leaving 6 bases between. CDR3 length: 10 residues. The chain employs TRBV29-1 and TRBJ2-1; D remains unclear. Sequencing was done on a sample of blood. This receptor was identified in a woman aged 40 to 50 in good health. The CDR3 DNA follows: TGCAGCGTTGTGGTGTATGAGCAGTTCTTC. Protein product: CSVVVYEQFF.